These T cell receptor beta chains were read from a single sample in a study of T cell changes during pregnancy in multiple sclerosis. Measured with immunoSEQ multiplex PCR; TCRdb has only the in-frame clones, and not every one. The sample carries around 52,000 clones, about 91% recorded once. The specimen was CD4+ T cells from peripheral blood mononuclear cells, collected in the second trimester of pregnancy. These receptors originate from a female donor with multiple sclerosis, enrolled in a pregnancy study. The CDR3 runs from the conserved cysteine through the conserved F or W.

TRBJ2-2	TRBV11-1	13	CASSRGGYGELFF
TRBJ2-1	TRBV2	14	CASGPRKSYNEQFF
TRBJ2-5	TRBV30	15	CAWSVLRGSAETQYF
TRBJ2-7	TRBV5-4	14	CASSPQGAFNEQYF
TRBJ2-1	TRBV7-6	17	CASSHRTSGATYNEQFF
TRBJ2-3	TRBV7-7	15	CASSLGVGGADTQYF
TRBJ1-6	TRBV30	14	CAWSATRQDSPLHF
TRBJ1-3	TRBV28	14	CASSQESSGNTIYF
TRBJ1-5	TRBV5-6	15	CASSRDRGRNQPQHF
TRBJ1-1	TRBV5-1	13	CASSLGSVFEAFF
TRBJ1-5	TRBV15	15	CATSTGQGPLQPQHF
TRBJ2-7	TRBV7-3	14	CASSLLAGEGEQYF
TRBJ2-3	TRBV30	15	CAWEDTGASTDTQYF
TRBJ2-7	TRBV5-5	16	CASSLVVGAQAYEQYF
TRBJ1-1	TRBV29-1	12	CSVGQGHTEAFF
TRBJ1-2	TRBV4-2	15	CASSQEMTGAYGYTF
TRBJ2-1	TRBV19	17	CASSRHTGTSGNNEQFF
TRBJ2-5	TRBV6-5	15	CASSPPLGGKETQYF
TRBJ2-1	TRBV2	13	CASRTGERDEQFF
TRBJ1-4	TRBV9	15	CASSVGQGANEKLFF
TRBJ2-2	TRBV19	17	CASIRGLAGDITGELFF
TRBJ2-7	TRBV25-1	13	CASRDRERERQYF
TRBJ2-1	TRBV5-6	19	CASSRRLAGGHGSYNEQFF
TRBJ2-7	TRBV5-6	12	CASSHGQFEQYF